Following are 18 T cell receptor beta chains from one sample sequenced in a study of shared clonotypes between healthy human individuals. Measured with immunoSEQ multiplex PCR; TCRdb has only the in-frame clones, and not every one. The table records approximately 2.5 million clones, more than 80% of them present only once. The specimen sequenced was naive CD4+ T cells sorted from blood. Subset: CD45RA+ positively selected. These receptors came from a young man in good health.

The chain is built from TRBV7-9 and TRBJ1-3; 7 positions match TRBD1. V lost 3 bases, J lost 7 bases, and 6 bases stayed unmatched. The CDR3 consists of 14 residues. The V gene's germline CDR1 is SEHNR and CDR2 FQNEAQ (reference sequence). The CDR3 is CASSLTTGTNTIYF. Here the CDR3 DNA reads TGTGCCAGCAGCTTGACGACAGGGACGAACACCATATATTTT.

The CDR3 DNA reads as TGCAGGGTAGGGTCTAGCGGGGGGTCCTACAATGAGCAGTTCTTC. Its protein product is CRVGSSGGSYNEQFF. The gene calls are TRBV29-1 and TRBJ2-1; 11 bases are shared with TRBD2. Germline CDR1 reads SQVTM; CDR2 reads ANQGSEA. This CDR3 region has 15 residues.

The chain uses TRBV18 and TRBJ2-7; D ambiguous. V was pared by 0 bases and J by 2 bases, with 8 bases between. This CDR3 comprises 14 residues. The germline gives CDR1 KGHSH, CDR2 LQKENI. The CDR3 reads CASSPPGTTYEQYF. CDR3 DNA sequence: TGTGCCAGCTCACCACCGGGTACTACCTACGAGCAGTACTTC.

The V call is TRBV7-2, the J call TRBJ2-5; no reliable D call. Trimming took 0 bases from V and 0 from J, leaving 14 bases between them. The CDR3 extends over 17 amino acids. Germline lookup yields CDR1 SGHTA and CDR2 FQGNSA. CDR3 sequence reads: CASSLAMWAGYQETQYF. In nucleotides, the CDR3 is TGTGCCAGCAGCTTAGCGATGTGGGCCGGGTACCAAGAGACCCAGTACTTC.

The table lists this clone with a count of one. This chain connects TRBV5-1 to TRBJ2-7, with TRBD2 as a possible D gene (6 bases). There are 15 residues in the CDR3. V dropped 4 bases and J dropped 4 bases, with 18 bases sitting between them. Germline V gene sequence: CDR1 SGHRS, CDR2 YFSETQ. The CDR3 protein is CASSGDGTGAYEQYF. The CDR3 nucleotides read TGCGCCAGCAGCGGGGACGGGACGGGAGCATACGAGCAGTACTTC.

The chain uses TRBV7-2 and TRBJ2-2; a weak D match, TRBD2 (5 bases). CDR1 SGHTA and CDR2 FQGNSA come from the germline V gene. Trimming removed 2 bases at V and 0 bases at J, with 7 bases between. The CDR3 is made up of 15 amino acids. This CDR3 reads CASSLTRANTGELFF. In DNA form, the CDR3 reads TGTGCCAGCAGCTTAACGAGGGCGAACACCGGGGAGCTGTTTTTT.

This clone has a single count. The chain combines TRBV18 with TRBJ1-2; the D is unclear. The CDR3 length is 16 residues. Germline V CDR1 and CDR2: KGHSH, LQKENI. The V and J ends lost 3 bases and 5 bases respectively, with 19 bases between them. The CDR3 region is CASSPLAEASFYGYTF. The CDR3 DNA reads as TGTGCCAGCTCACCCCTAGCGGAAGCCTCATTTTATGGCTACACCTTC.

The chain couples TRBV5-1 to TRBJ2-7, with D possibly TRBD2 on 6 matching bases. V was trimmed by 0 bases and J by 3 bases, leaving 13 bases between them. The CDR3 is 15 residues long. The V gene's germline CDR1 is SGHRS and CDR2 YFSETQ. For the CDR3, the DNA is TGCGCCAGCAGCTTGGGGGCCGGGACTTTCTACGAGCAGTACTTC. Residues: CASSLGAGTFYEQYF.

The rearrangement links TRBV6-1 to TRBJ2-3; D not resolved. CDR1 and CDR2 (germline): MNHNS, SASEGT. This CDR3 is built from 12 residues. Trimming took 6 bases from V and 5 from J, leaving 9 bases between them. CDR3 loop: CASSTDGDTQYF. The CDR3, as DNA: TGTGCCAGCAGCACGGACGGAGATACGCAGTATTTT.

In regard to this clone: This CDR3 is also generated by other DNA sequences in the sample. The DNA of the CDR3 is TGTGCCAGCAGTTCCCCGGGACAGGGCAATCAGCCCCAGCATTTT. Amino acid sequence: CASSSPGQGNQPQHF. The rearrangement uses TRBV28 and TRBJ1-5, with TRBD1 matching over 8 bases. V shed 4 bases and J 2 bases; nucleotides not matched to a gene: 4. This CDR3 contains 15 residues. Per the germline V gene, CDR1 is MDHEN and CDR2 is SYDVKM.

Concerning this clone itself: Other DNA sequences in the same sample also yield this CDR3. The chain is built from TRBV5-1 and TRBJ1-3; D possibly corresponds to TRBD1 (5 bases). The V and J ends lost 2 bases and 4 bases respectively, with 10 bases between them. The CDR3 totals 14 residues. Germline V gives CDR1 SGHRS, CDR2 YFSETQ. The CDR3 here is CASSFEGTGNTIYF. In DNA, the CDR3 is TGCGCCAGCAGCTTCGAGGGGACCGGAAACACCATATATTTT.

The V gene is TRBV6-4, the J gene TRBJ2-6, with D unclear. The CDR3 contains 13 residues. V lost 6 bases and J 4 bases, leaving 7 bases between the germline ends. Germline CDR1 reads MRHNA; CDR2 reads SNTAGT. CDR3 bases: TGTGCCAGCAGAAAGACAGGGGCCAACGTCCTGACTTTC. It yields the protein CASRKTGANVLTF.

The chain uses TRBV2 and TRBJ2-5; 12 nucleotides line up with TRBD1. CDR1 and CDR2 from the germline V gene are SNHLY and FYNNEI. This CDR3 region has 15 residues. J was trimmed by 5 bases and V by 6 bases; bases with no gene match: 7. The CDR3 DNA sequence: TGTGCCAGCAGAGGGGGGACAGGGGGCTTGGAGACCCAGTACTTC. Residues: CASRGGTGGLETQYF.

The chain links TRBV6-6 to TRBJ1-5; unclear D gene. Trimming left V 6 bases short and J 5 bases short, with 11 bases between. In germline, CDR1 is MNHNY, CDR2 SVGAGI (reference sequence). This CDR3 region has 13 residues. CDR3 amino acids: CASSHGQDQPQHF. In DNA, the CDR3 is TGTGCCAGCAGCCACGGGCAAGATCAGCCCCAGCATTTT.

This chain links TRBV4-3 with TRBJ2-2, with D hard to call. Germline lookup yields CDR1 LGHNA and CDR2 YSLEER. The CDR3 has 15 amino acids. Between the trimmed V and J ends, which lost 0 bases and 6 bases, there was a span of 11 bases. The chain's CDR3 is CASSQEMWGAGELFF. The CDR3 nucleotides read TGCGCCAGCAGCCAAGAAATGTGGGGTGCCGGGGAGCTGTTTTTT.

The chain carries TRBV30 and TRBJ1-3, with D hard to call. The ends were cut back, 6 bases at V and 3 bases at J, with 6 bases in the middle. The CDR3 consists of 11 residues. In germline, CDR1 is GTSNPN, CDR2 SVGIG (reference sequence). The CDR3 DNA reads TGTGCCTGCAGCCTTGGAAACACCATATATTTT. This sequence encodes CACSLGNTIYF. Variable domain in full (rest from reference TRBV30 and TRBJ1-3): SQTIHQWPATLVQPVGSPLSLECTVEGTSNPNLYWYRQAAGRGLQLLFYSVGIGQISSEVPQNLSASRPQDRQFILSSKKLLLSDSGFYLCACSLGNTIYFGEGSWLTVV.

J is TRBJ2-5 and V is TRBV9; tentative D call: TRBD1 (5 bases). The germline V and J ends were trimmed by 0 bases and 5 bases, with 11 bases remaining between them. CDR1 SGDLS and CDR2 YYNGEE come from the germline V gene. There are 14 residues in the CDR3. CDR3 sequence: CASSVDLSGETQYF. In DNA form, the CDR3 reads TGTGCCAGCAGCGTAGATTTGTCAGGGGAGACCCAGTACTTC.

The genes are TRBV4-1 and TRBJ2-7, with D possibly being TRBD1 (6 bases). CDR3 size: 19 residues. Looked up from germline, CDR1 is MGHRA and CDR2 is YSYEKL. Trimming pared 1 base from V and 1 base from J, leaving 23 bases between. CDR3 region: CASSQVEASSGHNSYEQYF. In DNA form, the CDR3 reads TGCGCCAGCAGCCAAGTTGAAGCCTCTTCGGGACACAATTCCTACGAGCAGTACTTC.